This T cell receptor beta chain is from a study of T cell responses to AZD1222 COVID-19 vaccine. Whole-study findings and limits: Reportedly, nearly half the spike-specific TCRs target unmutated variant regions. Spike-wide vaccine-associated CD4 TCRs dominated at 160-218 and 743-854.

On this clone itself: The antigen is undetermined. Likely a read error: the CDR3 ends without its conserved phenylalanine or tryptophan. The DNA is left out, because the CDR3 cannot be placed on it with certainty; the CDR3 is given as TCRdb lists it.

The assay was immunoSEQ multiplex PCR, and TCRdb's table has in-frame clones only and misses some. The sample has 100,000 to 120,000 clones; more than 90% are singletons. The CDR3 sequence runs 13 residues, both termini included. The germline V gene has CDR1 LGHDT and CDR2 YNNKEL (reference sequence). The sequencing here drew on peripheral blood, taken 28 days after the second AZD1222 dose. The genes are TRBV3-1 (or the pseudogene TRBV3-2) and TRBJ1-2; the table names TRBD1, a call not compared with the DNA. This sequence originates from an adult who received the AZD1222 COVID-19 vaccine. The CDR3 spells CASSQETGGECAI.